Listed below are T cell receptor beta chains from one sample, sequenced in a study of CD8+ T cells in alopecia areata. The table came from immunoSEQ multiplex PCR; TCRdb's copy has only in-frame clones and leaves some out. Seen here are some 150,000 clones, 75% to 85% observed once, and the top ten hold approximately 25%. The sample consisted of CD8+ T cells sorted from blood, taken at week 4, from a patient treated with tofacitinib. These receptors came from a human donor with alopecia areata. Each CDR3 is given with its conserved first and last residue. D genes are given only for firm matches. Size tells how often a clone was seen (once, few, many) or the class of an expanded clone, and some rows leave it out.

abundance	d_gene	v_gene	j_gene	CDR3nt	CDR3aa
.	TRBD1	TRBV2	TRBJ1-5	TGTGCCAGCAGGACAGGGGGCGAGTTAAATCAGCCCCAGCATTTT	CASRTGGELNQPQHF
.	.	TRBV27	TRBJ1-1	TGTGCCAGCAGTTTGGGTCGGTCCACTGAAGCTTTCTTT	CASSLGRSTEAFF
.	TRBD2	TRBV2	TRBJ2-5	TGTGCCAGCTCAACCGCTAGCGGGGGGGCCCAAGAGACCCAGTACTTC	CASSTASGGAQETQYF
once	TRBD2	TRBV18	TRBJ2-3	TGTGCCAGCTCACCAAGCGAGCGGGGGGAATACACAGATACGCAGTATTTT	CASSPSERGEYTDTQYF
.	.	TRBV4-3	TRBJ1-1	TGCGCCAGCAGCCAAGGTTACGGAGGGACTGAAGCTTTCTTT	CASSQGYGGTEAFF
.	TRBD2	TRBV9	TRBJ2-5	TGTGCCAGCAGCCCCAGCGGGGGCCACCAAGAGACCCAGTACTTC	CASSPSGGHQETQYF
.	.	TRBV9	TRBJ1-1	TGTGCCAGCAGCGTAGCCGCATCAGGGTTCACTGAAGCTTTCTTT	CASSVAASGFTEAFF
.	.	TRBV9	TRBJ2-3	TGTGCCAGCAGCGTAGGAGTCTCTCTCACAGATACGCAGTATTTT	CASSVGVSLTDTQYF
.	.	TRBV19	TRBJ2-7	TGTGCCAGTTCAGGGACCGGCGAGCAGTACTTC	CASSGTGEQYF
.	.	TRBV27	TRBJ2-7	TGTGCCAGCAGTCCCATCGACAGAAGCTCCTACGAGCAGTACTTC	CASSPIDRSSYEQYF
.	TRBD2	TRBV19	TRBJ2-3	TGTGCCAGTAGTCTATACTCGGGACTAGTAGTGGAAGATACGCAGTATTTT	CASSLYSGLVVEDTQYF
.	.	TRBV5-4	TRBJ1-6	TGTGCCAGCAGCCCACAGGCAGTGGGATCACCCCTCCACTTT	CASSPQAVGSPLHF
.	.	TRBV7-2	TRBJ2-3	TGTGCCAGCGAGGGCGGGGTGCACACAGATACGCAGTATTTT	CASEGGVHTDTQYF
once	TRBD2	TRBV30	TRBJ2-7	TGTGCCTGGAGTACGAGCGGGGGGCTAACCTTCTACGAGCAGTACTTC	CAWSTSGGLTFYEQYF
.	.	TRBV27	TRBJ2-3	TGTGCCAGCAGTTTTCGGGGCGCAACTAGCACAGATACGCAGTATTTT	CASSFRGATSTDTQYF
.	.	TRBV19	TRBJ2-2	TGTGCCAGCCTCCTGCACGGGGACACCGGGGAGCTGTTTTTT	CASLLHGDTGELFF
.	.	TRBV9	TRBJ2-7	TGTGCCAGCAGCGTAGGGTGGGGCGACGAGCAGTACTTC	CASSVGWGDEQYF
.	.	TRBV29-1	TRBJ2-7	TGCAGCGTTGAAGACGCGGGCTCCGAGCAGTACTTC	CSVEDAGSEQYF
.	TRBD2	TRBV7-8	TRBJ2-2	TGTGCCAGCAGGCCGAGAGCGGGGCAGAACACCGGGGAGCTGTTTTTT	CASRPRAGQNTGELFF
.	.	TRBV29-1	TRBJ2-7	TGCAGCGTTGATGGGACCGGTGGCGAGCAGTACTTC	CSVDGTGGEQYF
.	.	TRBV9	TRBJ1-1	TGTGCCAGCAGCGCGGGACACCCAACTGAAGCTTTCTTT	CASSAGHPTEAFF
.	TRBD1	TRBV27	TRBJ2-1	TGTGCCAGCAGTTTATCAGGCAGGGGGCCCTACAATGAGCAGTTCTTC	CASSLSGRGPYNEQFF
.	.	TRBV19	TRBJ2-1	TGTGCCAGCAGGGAGGGGGCAGCGGAGGTGTCCCACAATGAGCAGTTCTTC	CASREGAAEVSHNEQFF
.	.	TRBV15	TRBJ2-5	TGTGCCACCAGCCCTTGGGGGACCGACCAAGAGACCCAGTACTTC	CATSPWGTDQETQYF
.	TRBD1	TRBV30	TRBJ2-1	TGTGCCTGGAGTAGTCCCCTTCACAGGGGGGAGCAGTTCTTC	CAWSSPLHRGEQFF
once	.	TRBV2	TRBJ1-2	TGTGCCAGCAGCCGATCACAGGCCTCCTTGGATGGCTACACCTTC	CASSRSQASLDGYTF
.	.	TRBV5-1	TRBJ1-4	TGCGCCAGCAGCTCGTACCCTTCAACAACCACAGGGCCGGATTCGGGAGTAGAACTGTTTTTT	CASSSYPSTTTGPDSGVELFF
.	.	TRBV19	TRBJ2-7	TGTGCCAGTTCATTAGGACGGGCCCTCTCCTACGAGCAGTACTTC	CASSLGRALSYEQYF
.	.	TRBV15	TRBJ2-7	TGTGCCACCAGCGTTGGGTACGAGCAGTACTTC	CATSVGYEQYF
.	TRBD1	TRBV10-3	TRBJ1-1	TGTGCCATCAGTGAGTCAGTACAGGGGGCAAGGACTGAAGCTTTCTTT	CAISESVQGARTEAFF
few	.	TRBV7-2	TRBJ2-3	TGTGCCAGCAGCTTAGGTCCAGATACGCAGTATTTT	CASSLGPDTQYF
.	.	TRBV15	TRBJ2-5	TGTGCCACCAGCAGGGAAAGCCAGAAAGAGACCCAGTACTTC	CATSRESQKETQYF
.	.	TRBV6-5	TRBJ1-4	TGTGCCAGCAGTACAGACGGGAATGAAAAACTGTTTTTT	CASSTDGNEKLFF
.	.	TRBV4-3	TRBJ2-2	TGCGCCAGCAGCCAACCCATGGGAAGTACGAACACCGGGGAGCTGTTTTTT	CASSQPMGSTNTGELFF
.	.	TRBV19	TRBJ1-5	TGTGCCAGTAGAGGGCAGCCCCAGCATTTT	CASRGQPQHF
.	.	TRBV6-1	TRBJ2-1	TGTGCCAGCAGTGAAGATTCCCCCCTTACCGGCAGGGTTAATGAGCAGTTCTTC	CASSEDSPLTGRVNEQFF
.	.	TRBV15	TRBJ2-1	TGTGCCACCAGCAGGACCACTGAGCAGTTCTTC	CATSRTTEQFF
.	.	TRBV20-1	TRBJ2-7	TGCAGTGCCCTCTTAGACGAGCAGTACTTC	CSALLDEQYF
.	.	TRBV4-3	TRBJ2-5	TGCGCCAGCAGCACCGTTGGGGGGCGAGAGACCCAGTACTTC	CASSTVGGRETQYF
many	.	TRBV4-2	TRBJ2-4	TGTGCCAGCAGCCAAGATCAAGCGGGCAAAAACATTCAGTACTTC	CASSQDQAGKNIQYF
.	.	TRBV7-8	TRBJ2-5	TGTGCCAGCAGCTTAGATGCGCGGGGGCCCCAAGAGACCCAGTACTTC	CASSLDARGPQETQYF
.	.	TRBV4-3	TRBJ2-1	TGCGCCAGCAGCCAAGACTCCGGACTAACGACCTACAATGAGCAGTTCTTC	CASSQDSGLTTYNEQFF